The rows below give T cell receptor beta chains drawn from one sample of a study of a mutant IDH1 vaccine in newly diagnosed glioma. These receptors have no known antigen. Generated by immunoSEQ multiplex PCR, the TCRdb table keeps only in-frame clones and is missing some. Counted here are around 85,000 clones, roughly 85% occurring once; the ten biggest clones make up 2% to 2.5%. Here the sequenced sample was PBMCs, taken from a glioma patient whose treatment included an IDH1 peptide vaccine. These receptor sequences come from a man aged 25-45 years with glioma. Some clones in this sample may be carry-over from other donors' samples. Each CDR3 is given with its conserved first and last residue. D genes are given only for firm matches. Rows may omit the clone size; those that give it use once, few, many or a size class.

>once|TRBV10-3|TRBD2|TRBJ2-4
TGTGCCATCAGTGAGTCTGCTAGCGGGGAAGCCAAAAACATTCAGTACTTC
CAISESASGEAKNIQYF
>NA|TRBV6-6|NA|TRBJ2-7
TGTGCCAGCAGTTACTCCTCCTACGAGCAGTACTTC
CASSYSSYEQYF
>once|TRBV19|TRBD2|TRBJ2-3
TGTGCCAGTAGTAACCTAGCGGGGGGCCCAGATACGCAGTATTTT
CASSNLAGGPDTQYF
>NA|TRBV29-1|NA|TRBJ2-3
TGCAGCGTTGCCCGAGGCGGGACGGACTACACAGATACGCAGTATTTT
CSVARGGTDYTDTQYF
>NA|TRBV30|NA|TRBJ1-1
TGTGCCTGGAGTGTGGGGGGAACCGCTGAAGCTTTCTTT
CAWSVGGTAEAFF
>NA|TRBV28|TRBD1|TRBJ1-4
TGTGCCATGGGGGCCACAGGGGATGAAAAACTGTTTTTT
CAMGATGDEKLFF
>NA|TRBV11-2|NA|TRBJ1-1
TGTGCCAGCAGCTCAATTAGGAATACTGAAGCTTTCTTT
CASSSIRNTEAFF
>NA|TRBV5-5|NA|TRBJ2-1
TGTGCCAGCAGCTTGCGACAGCCAAGCTCCTACAATGAGCAGTTCTTC
CASSLRQPSSYNEQFF
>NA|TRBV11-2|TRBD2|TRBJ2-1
TGTGCCAGCAGCGTAGCGGGAGGGCGCGTATATGAGCAGTTCTTC
CASSVAGGRVYEQFF
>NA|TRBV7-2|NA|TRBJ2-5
TGTGCCAGCAGCTTAGGGGGGGCGTTCGAGACCCAGTACTTC
CASSLGGAFETQYF
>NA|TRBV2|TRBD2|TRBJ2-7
TGTGCCAGCGCCGGGCTAGCGGGAGGGGGATACGAGCAGTACTTC
CASAGLAGGGYEQYF
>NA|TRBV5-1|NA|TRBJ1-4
TGCGCCAGCAGCTTCGATCCGTCAGCTAATGAAAAACTGTTTTTT
CASSFDPSANEKLFF
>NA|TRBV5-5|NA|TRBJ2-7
TGTGCCAGCAGCTTGAGTCTGAGGTCCTACGAGCAGTACTTC
CASSLSLRSYEQYF
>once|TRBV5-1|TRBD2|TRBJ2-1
TGCGCCAGCAGCTTGGACCTTAGCGGGAGTGGCTACAATGAGCAGTTCTTC
CASSLDLSGSGYNEQFF
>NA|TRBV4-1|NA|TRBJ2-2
TGCGCCAGCAGCCCAGAGTACAACGCGAACACCGGGGAGCTGTTTTTT
CASSPEYNANTGELFF
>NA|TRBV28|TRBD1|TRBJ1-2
TGTGCCAGCAGACCCACAGGGGGCAATGGCTACACCTTC
CASRPTGGNGYTF
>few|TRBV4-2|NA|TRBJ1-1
TGTGCCAGCAGCCAAGATGAGGTAGGGGTGGACACTGAAGCTTTCTTT
CASSQDEVGVDTEAFF
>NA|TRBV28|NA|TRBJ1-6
TGTGCCAGCAGTCCGTGGGGGAATTCACCCCTCCACTTT
CASSPWGNSPLHF
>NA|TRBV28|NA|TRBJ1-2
TGTGCCAGCAGTTTAGGGTTTCAGGGAGGCTACACCTTC
CASSLGFQGGYTF
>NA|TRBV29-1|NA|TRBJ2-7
TGCAGCGGTGCGAGGTGGGAGTTCCCCTACGAGCAGTACTTC
CSGARWEFPYEQYF
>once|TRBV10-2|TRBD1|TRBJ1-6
TGCGCCAGCAGTGAGGTAGGGGGCCCCGTCTATAATTCACCCCTCCACTTT
CASSEVGGPVYNSPLHF
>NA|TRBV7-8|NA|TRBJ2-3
TGTGCCAGCAGCTTAGTAAGGGCGGGGGCCTCCACAGATACGCAGTATTTT
CASSLVRAGASTDTQYF
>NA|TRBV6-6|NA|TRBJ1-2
TGTGCCAGCAGTGTGGGAACTAACTATGGCTACACCTTC
CASSVGTNYGYTF
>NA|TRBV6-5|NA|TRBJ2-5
TGTGCCAGCAGAGAGACAGGGACCCAGTACTTC
CASRETGTQYF
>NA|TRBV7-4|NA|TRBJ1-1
TGTGCCAGCAGCTTAGACCCCTCGTTCGGGGGCACTGAAGCTTTCTTT
CASSLDPSFGGTEAFF
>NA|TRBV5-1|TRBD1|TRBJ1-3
TGCGCCAGCAGCCTCCGACAGGGAAAGGGCCTCTCTGGAAACACCATATATTTT
CASSLRQGKGLSGNTIYF
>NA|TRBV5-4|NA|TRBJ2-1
TGTGCCAGCCGAGCGGGCGGCTCCTACAATGAGCAGTTCTTC
CASRAGGSYNEQFF
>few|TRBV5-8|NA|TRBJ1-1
TGTGCCAGCAGCACTGGGGTCGGAGGGGTCACTGAAGCTTTCTTT
CASSTGVGGVTEAFF
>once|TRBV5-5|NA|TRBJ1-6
TGTGCCAGCAGCTTGGCAGGGGTCCTTCCCGGGGGGAATTCACCCCTCCACTTT
CASSLAGVLPGGNSPLHF
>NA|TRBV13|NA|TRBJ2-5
TGTGCCAGCAGCTCGAGGGGAGAGACCCAGTACTTC
CASSSRGETQYF
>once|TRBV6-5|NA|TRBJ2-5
TGTGCCAGCAGTTATAACTGGCAAGAGACCCAGTACTTC
CASSYNWQETQYF
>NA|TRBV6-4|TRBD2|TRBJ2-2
TGTGCCAGCAGTGCGGGACTATACACCGGGGAGCTGTTTTTT
CASSAGLYTGELFF
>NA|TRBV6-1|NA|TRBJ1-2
TGTGCCAGCAGCGCGGACAGCCATCCGGGGAGTGGCTACACCTTC
CASSADSHPGSGYTF
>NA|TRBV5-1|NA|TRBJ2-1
TGCGCCAGCAGCTCCAACAGGCGAACCTACAATGAGCAGTTCTTC
CASSSNRRTYNEQFF
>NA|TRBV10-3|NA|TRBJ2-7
TGTGCCATCAGTGACTTGGCGCCATCGGGCGAGCAGTACTTC
CAISDLAPSGEQYF
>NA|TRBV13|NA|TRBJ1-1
TGTGCCACCAAGCGGATAACAGGGATGGCTGAAGCTTTCTTT
CATKRITGMAEAFF
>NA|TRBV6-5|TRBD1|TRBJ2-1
TGTGCCAGCAGTTATACGGACAGGGTGGATGAGCAGTTCTTC
CASSYTDRVDEQFF
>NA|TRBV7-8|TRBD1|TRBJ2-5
TGTGCCAGCAGTCGAAACAGGGGCGTAAAGGTTCAAGAGACCCAGTACTTC
CASSRNRGVKVQETQYF
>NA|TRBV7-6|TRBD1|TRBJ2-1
TGTGCCAGCAGCTTTGCCCCACAGGGGGCATACAATGAGCAGTTCTTC
CASSFAPQGAYNEQFF
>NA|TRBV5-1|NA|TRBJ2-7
TGCGCCAGCAGCCCGGACGGCAGGCTGTCCTACGAGCAGTACTTC
CASSPDGRLSYEQYF
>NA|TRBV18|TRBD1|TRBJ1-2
TGTGCCAGCTCACCGTCCGAGGGACAGTGGTATGGCTACACCTTC
CASSPSEGQWYGYTF
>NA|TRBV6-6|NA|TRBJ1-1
TGTGCCAGCAAAAATAAAGGGGCCCTGAACACTGAAGCTTTCTTT
CASKNKGALNTEAFF